This T cell receptor beta chain was captured in a study of CXCR3-negative and CXCR3-positive naive CD8 T cells. Across the whole study: Across all libraries, TRB reads numbered some 140 million, with about 1.5 +/- 0.3 million in each library. Study-wide results and limits: Similarly elevated diversity marked both naive subsets, with memory CD8+ cells showing far lower diversity. Fresh PBMCs served for most assays, and CXCR3 expression fell partially after cryopreservation. Naive cells, whether CXCR3-negative or CXCR3-positive, had similar TRBV-TRBJ usage, while memory cells differed.

The CDR3 is 14 amino acids. The germline V gene has CDR1 DFQATT and CDR2 SNEGSKA (reference sequence). As concerns this clonotype: The antigen is unknown.

All TRB cDNA libraries came from 5' RACE performed with UMI labels. Reprocessing the 5' RACE reads, TCRdb reports a single entry for every CDR3 protein and omits DNA. The table for this sample gives around 47,000 distinct CDR3 sequences. Sequencing was performed on memory CD8+ T cells from blood. The rearrangement links TRBV20-1 to TRBJ1-5. The receptor was isolated from a human donor in good health. Some clones in this sample may be carry-over from other donors' samples. The CDR3 is CSATSSQEAQPQHF.